This TCR beta chain is drawn from a study of shared clonotypes between healthy human individuals. The table came from immunoSEQ multiplex PCR; TCRdb's copy has only in-frame clones and leaves some out. Of around 2.1 million clones in the sample, around 95% were seen once. V gave up 3 bases and J gave up 8 bases; unmatched junction bases: 8. The germline gives CDR1 SGHRS, CDR2 YFSETQ. This CDR3 has 15 residues. This chain links TRBV5-1 with TRBJ2-2; TRBD1 agrees at 9 bases. Sequencing used naive CD4+ T cells sorted from blood. Indicated subset: CD45RA+ positively selected. The clonotype originates from a man younger than 35 in good health. This chain's CDR3 is CASSYGDRVEGELFF. The CDR3 DNA reads TGCGCCAGCAGCTACGGGGACAGGGTCGAGGGGGAGCTGTTTTTT.